This TCR beta chain was recovered during a study of blood T cells in healthy people across ages. V lost 0 bases and J 0 bases, leaving 16 bases between the germline ends. This CDR3 spans 17 amino acids. Per the germline V gene, CDR1 is DFQATT and CDR2 is SNEGSKA (reference sequence). The donors, all healthy, were Caucasians living in Russia, aged about 6 to 90. Alongside a J-beta primer mix, a sample-barcoded 5' primer served in a second PCR lasting about 7 to 12 cycles. Each CDR3 protein is one row after TCRdb ran MiXCR on the 5' RACE reads. The sample yields under 1,100,000 distinct CDR3 sequences, approximately 25% seen once. The sample also formed part of further work on T cells of mothers and their children. Per that study: Slightly higher overlap, not significant, was seen in related mother-child pairs than in unrelated pairs.

Input material: blood. The sequence derives from a girl aged 2 to 9 in good health. V gene TRBV20-1 combines with J gene TRBJ2-3; the D gene is possibly TRBD2 (6 bases). The CDR3 region is CSARDLYGGVSTDTQYF. Here the CDR3 DNA reads TGCAGTGCTAGAGATCTTTATGGCGGGGTGAGCACAGATACGCAGTATTTT.